This T cell receptor beta chain derives from a study of T cell responses to AZD1222 COVID-19 vaccine. CDR3 size: 17 residues. Germline-derived CDR1 and CDR2 are LNHNV and YYDKDF (reference sequence). After removal of 3 bases from V and 0 bases from J, the junction contained 10 bases not matched to a gene. Clones were read by immunoSEQ multiplex PCR, and TCRdb kept only the in-frame ones, dropping some. The table lists 80,000 or so clones, around three quarters of them singletons, with 25% to 30% in the top ten. The chain couples TRBV15 to TRBJ1-1; 7 bases are a match to TRBD1. This TCR came from an adult who received the MenACWY meningococcal vaccine as a control. This sample comprised peripheral blood, obtained 28 days after the second dose of the MenACWY control vaccine. The DNA for the CDR3 is TGTGCCACCAGCAGCCAACCTCGACAGGGACTGAACACTGAAGCTTTCTTT. Translation gives CATSSQPRQGLNTEAFF.